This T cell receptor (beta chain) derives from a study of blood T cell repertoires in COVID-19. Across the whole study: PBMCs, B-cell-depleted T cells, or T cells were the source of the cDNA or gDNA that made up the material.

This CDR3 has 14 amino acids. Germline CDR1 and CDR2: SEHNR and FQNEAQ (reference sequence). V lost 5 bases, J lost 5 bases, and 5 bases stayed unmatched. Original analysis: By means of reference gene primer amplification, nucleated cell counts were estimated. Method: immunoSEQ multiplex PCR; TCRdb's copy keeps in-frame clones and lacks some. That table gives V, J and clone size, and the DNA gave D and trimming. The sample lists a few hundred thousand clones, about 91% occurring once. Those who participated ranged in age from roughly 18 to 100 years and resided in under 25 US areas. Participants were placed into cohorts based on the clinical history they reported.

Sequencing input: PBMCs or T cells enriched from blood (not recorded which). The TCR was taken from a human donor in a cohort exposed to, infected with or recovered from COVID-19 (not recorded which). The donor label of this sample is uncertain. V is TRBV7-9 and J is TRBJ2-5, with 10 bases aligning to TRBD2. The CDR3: CASSKRGGLETQYF. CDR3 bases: TGTGCCAGCAGCAAGCGGGGGGGCCTGGAGACCCAGTACTTC.